This paragraph reports one TCR beta chain. The target of this receptor is not known. The sample holds no much larger clone one base away, and base qualities are not on file. The CDR3 starts with the cysteine, ends with the phenylalanine, and has 15 residues. Only the CDR3 region is kept as DNA, spanning 45 bases read in frame from base 1. The V and J ends are trimmed by 0 bases and 3 bases, leaving 11 bases between them. Via the germline V gene (reference sequence), CDR1 is MNHEY and CDR2 SMNVEV. This record belongs to a study of cytomegalovirus exposure and HLA in healthy donors (dated by TCRdb to about 2017). Regarding the complete study: In an earlier analysis of 587 of the donors, 276 Gb of sequence data and 90 million to 120 million unique TCR beta sequences from 150 million to 200 million T cells were reported. The study was designed to test whether signatures of past pathogen exposure could be identified by cataloging public T cell receptors. Alongside the repertoire data, information on donor age, sex, ethnicity and CMV serostatus was compiled. The study used immunosequencing to profile the T cell repertoires of approximately 640 subjects and linked those repertoires to cytomegalovirus serostatus. In the later analysis, no new phenotypic data were used to find candidate immune exposures; instead, reliance was placed on TCR beta sequences and their occurrence across donors. Every discovery cohort repertoire had been produced on one sequencing platform. A later analysis re-examined previously published TCR beta repertoires from more than 600 donors and added high-resolution HLA genotyping to investigate patterns of TCR occurrence. In an earlier analysis of 500 to 650 of the donors, high-throughput TCR beta sequencing was used to judge whether each TCR beta V gene segment behaved as functional or pseudogenic. An early release covering around 630 HLA-typed donors comprised approximately 290 gigabases of sequencing data and around 86 million unique TCR sequences. A separate validation cohort of about 110 different subjects was used in addition to the approximately 670-subject first cohort. On average, about 240,000 unique TCR beta nucleotide sequences were sequenced per donor among 398 genotyped donors of the cohort, with roughly a sixth of those sequences being non-productive. A handful of DR-DQ haplotypes were handled as single units for association and clustering because linkage in the cohort was strong. Typing coverage varied by locus: roughly 629-630 donors for A, B, C, DRB1 and DQB1; about 520 for DQA1; around 570 for DPA1; more than 450 for DPB1. The genetic ancestry cluster associated with self-reported Caucasian donors included 70% to 85% of the 398 genotyped donors. In a later genetic analysis, genome-wide SNP genotypes for about 55% of the roughly 700 donors were used, and that subset was treated as a discovery cohort. HLA typing included class I and class II loci at four-digit resolution. High-throughput TCR immunosequencing, statistical association of individual TCRs with disease status, and machine learning were combined to predict cytomegalovirus infection status.

What the authors observed across the whole study: In a later genetic analysis, fewer N-insertions in productive TCRs were reported among donors in an Asian-associated ancestry cluster than the 666-donor mean. A later analysis found that HLA-associated TCR beta chains were more clonally expanded and had lower generation probabilities than equally common non-associated chains. This cohort had only TCR beta chains sequenced, and the lack of alpha or paired-chain data limited which features could be detected. Broadly in line with IMGT annotations, most TCR beta V segments showed up in productive rearrangements about 87% or about 30% of the time in an earlier analysis of around 600 of the donors. A few of the identified cytomegalovirus-associated TCR beta chains were confirmed in vitro to be specific for cytomegalovirus antigens. When HLA alleles, especially DR and DQ, strongly co-occurred, TCR associations were difficult to assign to individual alleles. At a false discovery rate of 0.05, a later analysis linked 15,000 to 20,000 TCR beta sequences to specific HLA alleles. In both the original and validation cohorts, the classifier was reported to diagnose cytomegalovirus status with high specificity and sensitivity. Because HLA typing was unavailable for some donors at each locus, only the typed subset was used in association tests. A further reported finding was that TCR beta sequences accurately predicted the HLA-A and HLA-B alleles for most subjects in the first cohort. In a later genetic analysis, a missense DCLRE1C variant was associated with V-gene and J-gene trimming of TCR beta chains, and the association was replicated in an independent cohort. The authors suggested that the approach could potentially be generalized to other disease states and immunological phenotypes. In the study, around 150 TCR beta chains were listed as associated with cytomegalovirus. According to a later analysis, most CMV-associated TCR beta chains appeared to be HLA-restricted, and the HLA associations seemed to be driven largely by CMV exposure. Across donors, most TCR sequences were observed very rarely, whereas some public TCRs were present in many individuals. Correlated functional status among segregating V segments might reflect linkage disequilibrium, but an unknown experimental factor could not be ruled out. A later analysis found that TCR association rates varied across HLA loci, with DRB1 alleles showing the most associated TCRs and HLA-C alleles the fewest. For the cohort, immune exposure information was limited to CMV serostatus. A cluster of highly shared sequence variants was judged likely to be a technical artifact of the sequencing pipeline. In a later analysis, several top co-occurrence clusters were reported to appear linked to parvovirus B19, influenza, CMV and Epstein-Barr virus. Some IMGT-functional V segments, including TRBV6-2 and TRBV6-3, could not be told apart with the 87-base-pair reads, so those segments were excluded. Over 15 rarely observed V segments, including chromosome 9 orphons, were excluded from the earlier analysis of almost 600 of the donors because counts were too low. The presence/absence analyses assumed that sequencing depth was roughly uniform across donors, and that assumption may not be true.

The library was produced with the immunoSEQ multiplex PCR assay. For the multiplex PCR, a mixture combining 60 forward primers for TCR Vbeta segments and 13 reverse primers for TCR Jbeta segments was used. The CDR3 region of rearranged TCR beta genes was amplified from genomic DNA by a multiplex PCR assay. Amplified TCR beta libraries were sequenced as 87-base-pair reads on the Illumina HiSeq System. Regarding the original processing steps: In a later analysis, some 80 million unique TCR beta chains were counted across the 500 to 850 repertoires, and roughly 11 million of these chains were shared by at least two donors. Raw reads were error-corrected and collapsed into unique sequences by a nearest-neighbor algorithm in which closely related sequences were merged to remove PCR and sequencing errors. V, D and J gene segments were assigned by aligning CDR3 sequences to IMGT reference sequences. For a sequence to be retained, a match of at least six nucleotides was required to both a V gene segment and a J gene segment. Rearrangements were called productive when the CDR3 lacked stop codons and stayed in frame with V and J; all others were non-productive. CDR3 was defined according to IMGT convention as the region running from the second conserved V-encoded cysteine to the conserved J-encoded phenylalanine. The earlier analysis of around 640 of the donors excluded sequences that lacked an unambiguous match to a single V gene segment. An earlier analysis of 450 to 650 of the donors called V segments functional above 56.7% productive rearrangements and segregating when the between-donor standard deviation exceeded 5%. To diagnose cytomegalovirus status from the catalog of TCR beta chain sequences, a statistical classification framework was built. A later analysis assigned V and J genes by comparing TCR nucleotide sequences with IMGT/GENE-DB human TR gene sequences. Using the TCRdist pipeline, a later analysis assigned CDR3 sequences along with most-parsimonious VDJ recombination scenarios. In a later analysis, every TCR beta chain was defined by the combination of its CDR3 amino acid sequence and its V-gene family, and reads without a unique V-gene family were dropped. A later analysis removed 592 highly shared, low-generation-probability nucleotide sequences to deal with suspected cross-contamination and a sequencing artifact. A later analysis calculated a clonal expansion index for each public chain from normalized within-repertoire ranks of inferred template counts. A later analysis computed generation probabilities with a VDJ recombination model fitted to out-of-frame rearrangements, and checked the results against IGoR. In a later analysis, hypergeometric tests were used to score TCR-TCR, TCR-HLA and TCR-CMV co-occurrence, with a repertoire-size bias correction applied to TCR pairs. A later analysis estimated false discovery rates by permuting HLA or CMV assignments 20 times. In a later analysis, co-occurring TCRs were grouped using DBSCAN, and TCRdist sequence similarity was added for clustering within HLA-allele-positive subsets. Co-occurrence clustering excluded repertoires with fewer than 30,000 or more than 120,000 public chains, plus five with anomalous nucleotide sharing. Imported from immuneACCESS, the table was reduced by TCRdb to in-frame sequences with V and J called. These copies leave out some clones; in studies compared against another copy, an unresolved V gene accounts for under half, and the cause of the remainder is not known. That table is the source of V, J and clone size, and D and trimming were worked out from the DNA. Here the sample has fewer than 150,000 clones; 74% occur a single time. Of the sample, about 4.2% falls within the top ten clones.

The cohort comprised fewer than 700 healthy bone marrow donors. At the time of sampling, every cohort member was nominally healthy, though immune exposures that went unrecorded were likely present. The donor tested CMV seropositive, placing the donor among the roughly 300 seropositive members of the cohort. A peripheral blood sample was provided by each donor, and peripheral blood mononuclear cells were used for TCR beta sequencing. The Qiagen DNeasy Blood Extraction Kit was used to extract genomic DNA from the blood cell samples. Sequenced sample: PBMCs. The chain employs TRBV27 and TRBJ1-1; no D gene call is confident. This sequence was found in a woman aged 40 to 50 in good health and CMV-seropositive. The CDR3 protein is CASSLSAGWDTEAFF. The nucleotides read TGTGCCAGCAGTTTATCGGCAGGCTGGGACACTGAAGCTTTCTTT.